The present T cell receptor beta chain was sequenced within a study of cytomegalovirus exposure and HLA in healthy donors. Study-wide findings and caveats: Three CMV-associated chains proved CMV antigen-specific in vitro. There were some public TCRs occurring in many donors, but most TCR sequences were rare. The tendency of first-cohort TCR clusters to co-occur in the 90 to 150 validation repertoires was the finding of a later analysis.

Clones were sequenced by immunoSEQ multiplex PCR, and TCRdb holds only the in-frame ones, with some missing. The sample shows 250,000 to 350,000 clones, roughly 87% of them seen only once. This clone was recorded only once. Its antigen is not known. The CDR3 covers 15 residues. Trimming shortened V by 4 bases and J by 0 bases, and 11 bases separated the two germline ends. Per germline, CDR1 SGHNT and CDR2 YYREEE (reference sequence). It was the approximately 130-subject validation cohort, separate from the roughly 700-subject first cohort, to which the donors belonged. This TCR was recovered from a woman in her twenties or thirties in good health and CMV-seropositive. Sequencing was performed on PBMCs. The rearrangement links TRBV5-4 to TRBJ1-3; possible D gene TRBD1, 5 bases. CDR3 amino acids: CASSRGTASGNTIYF. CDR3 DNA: TGTGCCAGCAGCCGGGGGACGGCCTCTGGAAACACCATATATTTT.